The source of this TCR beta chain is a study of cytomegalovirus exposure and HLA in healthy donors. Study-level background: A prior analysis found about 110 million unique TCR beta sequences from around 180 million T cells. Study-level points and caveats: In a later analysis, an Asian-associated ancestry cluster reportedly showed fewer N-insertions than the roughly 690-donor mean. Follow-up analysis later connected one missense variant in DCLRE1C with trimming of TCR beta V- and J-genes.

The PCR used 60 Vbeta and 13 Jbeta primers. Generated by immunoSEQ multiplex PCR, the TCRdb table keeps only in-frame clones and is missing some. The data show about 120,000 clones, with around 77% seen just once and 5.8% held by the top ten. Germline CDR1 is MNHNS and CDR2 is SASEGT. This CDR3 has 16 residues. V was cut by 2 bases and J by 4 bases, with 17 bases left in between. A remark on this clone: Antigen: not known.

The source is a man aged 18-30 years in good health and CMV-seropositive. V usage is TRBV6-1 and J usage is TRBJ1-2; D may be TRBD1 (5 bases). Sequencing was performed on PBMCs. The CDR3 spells CASSERMGLQGYGYTF. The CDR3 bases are TGTGCCAGCAGTGAAAGGATGGGGCTCCAGGGCTATGGCTACACCTTC.